What follows are 24 T cell receptor beta chains derived from one specimen sequenced in a study of blood T cell repertoires in COVID-19. TCRdb's table, derived via immunoSEQ multiplex PCR, lists solely in-frame clones and lacks some. The sample includes 30,000 to 40,000 clones, approximately 93% of them seen just once. Sequencing used peripheral blood. The receptors were sampled from a male donor with active COVID-19.

This clone was seen a single time. This chain uses TRBV3-1 (or the pseudogene TRBV3-2) with TRBJ1-1; D remains ambiguous. The germline CDR1 and CDR2 sequences are LGHDT and YNNKEL (reference sequence). CDR3 length: 17 amino acids. Trimming removed 1 base at V and 0 bases at J, with 15 bases between. CDR3 DNA: TGTGCCAGCAGCCAAGCGGGAGCCACAGTGGTGAACACTGAAGCTTTCTTT. This gives the protein CASSQAGATVVNTEAFF.

V usage is TRBV10-2 and J usage is TRBJ1-4; 11 nucleotides align to TRBD1. The CDR3 has 14 amino acids. J was trimmed by 8 bases and V by 7 bases; bases with no gene match: 6. Germline assignment: CDR1 WSHSY and CDR2 SAAADI. The CDR3 DNA reads as TGCGCCAGCACCCAGGACAGGGGGCACGAAAAACTGTTTTTT. Residues: CASTQDRGHEKLFF.

The chain carries TRBV27 and TRBJ2-6; the D gene is possibly TRBD2 (6 bases). Trimming cost V 6 bases and J 4 bases, with 13 bases left between them. This CDR3 is built from 15 residues. In germline, CDR1 is MNHEY, CDR2 SMNVEV (reference sequence). DNA for the CDR3: TGTGCCAGCAGCCCTAGCCGGGGGGGGGCCAACGTCCTGACTTTC. As protein: CASSPSRGGANVLTF.

This chain links TRBV6-6 with TRBJ1-2; possibly TRBD1 for D (6 bases). In germline, CDR1 is MNHNY, CDR2 SVGAGI (reference sequence). This CDR3 is built from 12 residues. Trimming took 6 bases from V and 4 from J, leaving 9 bases between them. CDR3 in DNA: TGTGCCAGCAGCCCAGGGGTCTATGGCTACACCTTC. It codes for CASSPGVYGYTF.

J is TRBJ1-4 and V is TRBV19; 9 bases match TRBD1. This CDR3 has 17 residues. Trimming took 4 bases from V and 3 from J; bases not matched to a gene: 9. Germline V gives CDR1 LNHDA, CDR2 SQIVND (reference sequence). The DNA of the CDR3 is TGTGCCAGTAGTACAACGACAGGGGGGTACTCTAATGAAAAACTGTTTTTT. This gives the protein CASSTTTGGYSNEKLFF.

V gene TRBV7-9 combines with J gene TRBJ2-6; 7 bases align to TRBD1. Trimming took 5 bases from V and 4 from J; bases not matched to a gene: 5. The length of the CDR3 is 15 residues. Germline CDR1 SEHNR, CDR2 FQNEAQ (reference sequence). This chain's CDR3 is CASSHTGAGANVLTF. DNA of the CDR3: TGTGCCAGCAGCCATACAGGGGCCGGGGCCAACGTCCTGACTTTC. The full variable domain, with the rest looked up from reference TRBV7-9 and TRBJ2-6, is DTGVSQNPRHKITKRGQNVTFRCDPISEHNRLYWYRQTLGQGPEFLTYFQNEAQLEKSRLLSDRFSAERPKGSFSTLEIQRTEQGDSAMYLCASSHTGAGANVLTFGAGSRLTVL.

The chain joins TRBV7-9 to TRBJ1-2; the D gene is possibly TRBD1 (5 bases). The CDR3 is 13 residues long. V shed 4 bases and J shed 4 bases, with 10 bases lying between them. Germline V gene sequence: CDR1 SEHNR, CDR2 FQNEAQ (reference sequence). CDR3 loop: CASSSEGSYGYTF. The CDR3 DNA sequence: TGTGCCAGCAGCTCGGAGGGGTCCTATGGCTACACCTTC.

The chain joins TRBV4-1 to TRBJ2-7; TRBD2 matches at 7 bases. V lost 0 bases, J lost 4 bases, and 15 bases stayed unmatched. The CDR3 covers 18 residues. Germline V gene data show CDR1 as MGHRA and CDR2 as YSYEKL. The CDR3 reads CASSQDRRPRGDKYEQYF. CDR3 in DNA: TGCGCCAGCAGCCAAGACCGACGACCCCGGGGGGATAAATACGAGCAGTACTTC.

The rearrangement uses TRBV18 and TRBJ1-1; D possibly corresponds to TRBD1 (6 bases). Germline V gives CDR1 KGHSH, CDR2 LQKENI. The CDR3 consists of 15 residues. The germline V and J ends were trimmed by 0 bases and 5 bases, with 13 bases remaining between them. The CDR3 is CASSPPSRGGTEAFF. CDR3 nucleotide sequence: TGTGCCAGCTCACCACCAAGCAGGGGTGGAACTGAAGCTTTCTTT. The variable domain in full, completed from reference TRBV18 and TRBJ1-1, reads NAGVMQNPRHLVRRRGQEARLRCSPMKGHSHVYWYRQLPEEGLKFMVYLQKENIIDESGMPKERFSAEFPKEGPSILRIQQVVRGDSAAYFCASSPPSRGGTEAFFGQGTRLTVV.

The chain recombines TRBV27 with TRBJ1-1; TRBD1 is a possible D gene (6 bases). The CDR3 spans 14 residues. Trimming stripped 8 bases from V and 2 bases from J, with 15 bases between. CDR1 and CDR2 from the germline V gene are MNHEY and SMNVEV (reference sequence). The CDR3 sequence: CASGSRGSNTEAFF. The CDR3 DNA reads TGTGCCAGCGGATCGAGGGGGAGTAACACTGAAGCTTTCTTT.

The chain employs TRBV18 and TRBJ2-3; TRBD1 matches 10 bases. Germline V gene data show CDR1 as KGHSH and CDR2 as LQKENI. J lost 5 bases, V lost 3 bases, and 2 bases had no gene match. CDR3 length equals 14 residues. CDR3 sequence reads: CASSPDRGKDTQYF. CDR3 DNA: TGTGCCAGCTCACCGGACAGGGGGAAAGATACGCAGTATTTT.

This chain joins TRBV9 and TRBJ2-2; D remains ambiguous. Trimming shortened V by 4 bases and J by 5 bases, and 15 bases separated the two germline ends. CDR3 length: 15 residues. From germline, CDR1 is SGDLS and CDR2 YYNGEE. CDR3 region: CASSSLPGQTGELFF. The DNA of the CDR3 is TGTGCCAGCAGCTCCCTCCCGGGTCAGACCGGGGAGCTGTTTTTT.

This clone was seen a single time. The V and J genes are TRBV6-6 and TRBJ1-1, with TRBD1 matching 9 bases. This CDR3 spans 14 amino acids. With 4 bases clipped from V and 3 bases from J, the junction kept 3 bases outside the gene matches. Germline CDR1 is MNHNY and CDR2 is SVGAGI (reference sequence). For the CDR3, the DNA is TGTGCCAGCAGTTTCGACAGGGGGGACACTGAAGCTTTCTTT. Encoded protein: CASSFDRGDTEAFF.

The CDR3 reads CASSPDRTYGYTF. CDR3 coding DNA: TGTGCCAGCAGTCCGGACAGGACTTATGGCTACACCTTC. The chain joins TRBV11-2 to TRBJ1-2, with TRBD1 matching over 7 bases. The V gene's germline CDR1 is SGHAT and CDR2 FQNNGV. CDR3 size: 13 residues. The trim removed 6 bases at V and 5 bases at J, leaving 6 bases unmatched. The variable domain in full, with the rest retrieved from reference TRBV11-2 and TRBJ1-2, is EAGVAQSPRYKIIEKRQSVAFWCNPISGHATLYWYQQILGQGPKLLIQFQNNGVVDDSQLPKDRFSAERLKGVDSTLKIQPAKLEDSAVYLCASSPDRTYGYTFGSGTRLTVV.

The chain employs TRBV11-2 and TRBJ2-2, with TRBD2 matching 11 bases. V dropped 5 bases and J dropped 4; count of bases not matched to a gene: 9. The germline gives CDR1 SGHAT, CDR2 FQNNGV. The CDR3 runs to 17 residues. CDR3: CASSLLLAGGSTGELFF. The CDR3 DNA follows: TGTGCCAGCAGCCTCCTTCTAGCGGGGGGTTCCACCGGGGAGCTGTTTTTT.

The chain links TRBV4-3 to TRBJ2-3, with 7 bases that match TRBD1. V lost 6 bases to trimming and J lost 5 bases; unmatched junction nucleotides: 20. The CDR3 is 18 amino acids. Germline V gene data show CDR1 as LGHNA and CDR2 as YSLEER. CDR3 in amino acids: CASRRTRTGAGPRDTQYF. CDR3 sequence (DNA): TGCGCCAGCAGGCGGACCCGCACAGGGGCCGGGCCGCGAGATACGCAGTATTTT.

The V and J genes are TRBV6-5 and TRBJ1-1, with D uncertain. The V and J ends lost 2 bases and 1 base respectively, with 2 bases between them. The germline CDR1 and CDR2 sequences are MNHEY and SVGAGI. This CDR3 contains 12 residues. CDR3 bases: TGTGCCAGCAGTTACCAGAACACTGAAGCTTTCTTT. Protein: CASSYQNTEAFF.

This clone was recorded a few times. The rearrangement joins TRBV19 to TRBJ1-5, with 7 bases fitting TRBD1. J was trimmed by 0 bases and V by 6 bases; bases with no gene match: 8. This CDR3 is 16 amino acids long. Germline CDR1 LNHDA, CDR2 SQIVND (reference sequence). The CDR3 loop reads CASSSDRRVSNQPQHF. The CDR3 DNA reads TGTGCCAGTAGCTCGGACAGGAGGGTTAGCAATCAGCCCCAGCATTTT.

This clone appeared a few times. This chain joins TRBV6-5 and TRBJ1-6; D is unresolved. Trimming took off 2 bases at V and 9 bases at J, with 8 bases between the two ends. The CDR3 has 13 residues. CDR1 is MNHEY, CDR2 SVGAGI, per germline. CDR3 bases: TGTGCCAGCAGTTACGAGGGTGGTTCACCCCTCCACTTT. Protein product: CASSYEGGSPLHF.

The V call is TRBV2, the J call TRBJ1-1; the match to TRBD1 covers 7 bases. This CDR3 is 13 amino acids long. J lost 1 base, V lost 6 bases, and 2 bases had no gene match. CDR1 and CDR2 (germline): SNHLY, FYNNEI. The CDR3 sequence is CASSQGENTEAFF. The CDR3 DNA follows: TGTGCCAGCAGCCAGGGGGAGAACACTGAAGCTTTCTTT.

The chain is built from TRBV5-1 and TRBJ1-5, with no clear D. This CDR3 has 14 amino acids. With 0 bases removed from V and 5 bases from J, the gap between germline ends came to 9 bases. In germline, CDR1 is SGHRS, CDR2 YFSETQ. Here the CDR3 DNA reads TGCGCCAGCAGCTTGGGCAGCGAAGATCAGCCCCAGCATTTT. This codes for CASSLGSEDQPQHF.

The rearrangement joins TRBV5-1 to TRBJ2-7, with a weak D call TRBD2 (7 bases). CDR1 and CDR2 (germline): SGHRS, YFSETQ. The CDR3 has 14 amino acids. Trimming pared 4 bases from V and 3 bases from J, leaving 14 bases between. For the CDR3, the DNA is TGCGCCAGCAGCCAGTCGGGGGGCGTCTACGAGCAGTACTTC. This gives the protein CASSQSGGVYEQYF.

The rearrangement joins TRBV19 to TRBJ1-1, with D possibly being TRBD1 (6 bases). The CDR3 runs to 14 residues. The germline V gene encodes CDR1 LNHDA and CDR2 SQIVND (reference sequence). V was clipped by 6 bases and J by 3 bases, with 14 bases between them. This CDR3 is CASRVGGMDTEAFF. The CDR3 DNA reads TGTGCCAGTAGAGTTGGGGGCATGGACACTGAAGCTTTCTTT.

The chain combines TRBV7-2 with TRBJ2-3; 8 bases are a match to TRBD2. Losses at the gene ends were 4 bases for V and 4 bases for J; bases not matched to a gene: 13. Germline V gene lookup returns CDR1 SGHTA and CDR2 FQGNSA. The length of the CDR3 is 17 residues. The CDR3 sequence is CASSWGGGAGASDTQYF. CDR3 nucleotide sequence: TGTGCCAGCAGCTGGGGAGGTGGAGCGGGGGCTTCAGATACGCAGTATTTT. The full variable domain, rest sourced from reference TRBV7-2 and TRBJ2-3, is GAGVSQSPSNKVTEKGKDVELRCDPISGHTALYWYRQSLGQGLEFLIYFQGNSAPDKSGLPSDRFSAERTGGSVSTLTIQRTQQEDSAVYLCASSWGGGAGASDTQYFGPGTRLTVL.